This TCR beta chain comes out of a study of T-cell reconstitution after alpha-beta-depleted transplantation in children (dated by TCRdb to the mid-2010s). For context, the study as a whole: Using TCR repertoire profiling, the study quantitatively followed how T-cell immune reconstitution unfolded in children after TCRalphabeta/CD19-depleted allogeneic hematopoietic cell transplantation. The study at large found these results: In some patients, high TCRbeta diversity at day 60 was attributed to recipient T cells and intrathymic progenitors that had survived conditioning. The apparently early recovery of alphabetaT-cell counts about two months after transplant reportedly depended on only several hundred rapidly expanded clones that came from non-depleted graft cells. Over subsequent months, a decline in hyperexpanded clone frequencies was noted, and after one year, T-cell counts and TCRbeta diversity were mostly ascribed to newly produced T cells.

This clonotype occurred many times. What antigen it recognizes has not been identified. Per-nucleotide qualities are absent, and no much larger clonotype sits a single base away. Including cysteine and phenylalanine, the CDR3 has 16 amino acids. The kept DNA is CDR3 alone, 48 bases in frame from the first base. The germline ends are 20 bases apart after V is trimmed by 3 bases and J by 8 bases. CDR1 and CDR2, looked up from the germline V gene, are MNHNS and SASEGT. The sample's treatment or condition label, in plain terms: allogeneic hematopoietic cell transplantation with graft depleted of TCRalphabeta T cells and CD19 B cells. TCRalphabeta/CD19-depleted allogeneic hematopoietic cell grafts were given to the transplant recipients, all of whom were children. Library preparation employed PCR. Sequencing used an Illumina HiSeq 2500. To normalize quantification of the TCRbeta repertoire, the TCR libraries were built with molecular barcoding that relied on unique molecular identifiers. TCRdb's own reprocessing of the public reads used fastp at Q25 and MiXCR and kept productive beta chains. A single entry per CDR3 protein holds the most common genes and DNA from its merged rows. The sample yields 120,000 to 150,000 distinct CDR3 sequences; around 8.8% were counted once. Approximately 18% of the sample is in the top ten clones.

This material consisted of PBMCs, mostly from graft donor cells, taken 180 days after TCRalphabeta/CD19-depleted stem cell transplant. The clonotype comes from a female patient aged 2-10 years who had a stem cell transplant for congenital amegakaryocytic thrombocytopenia, so the T cells may come from the graft donor. The V and J segments used are TRBV6-1 and TRBJ2-1; the D segment cannot be called with confidence. The DNA sequence is TGTGCCAGCAGTGATCCTGCATCGGCCCGGTGGGATGAGCAGTTCTTC. Its protein is CASSDPASARWDEQFF.